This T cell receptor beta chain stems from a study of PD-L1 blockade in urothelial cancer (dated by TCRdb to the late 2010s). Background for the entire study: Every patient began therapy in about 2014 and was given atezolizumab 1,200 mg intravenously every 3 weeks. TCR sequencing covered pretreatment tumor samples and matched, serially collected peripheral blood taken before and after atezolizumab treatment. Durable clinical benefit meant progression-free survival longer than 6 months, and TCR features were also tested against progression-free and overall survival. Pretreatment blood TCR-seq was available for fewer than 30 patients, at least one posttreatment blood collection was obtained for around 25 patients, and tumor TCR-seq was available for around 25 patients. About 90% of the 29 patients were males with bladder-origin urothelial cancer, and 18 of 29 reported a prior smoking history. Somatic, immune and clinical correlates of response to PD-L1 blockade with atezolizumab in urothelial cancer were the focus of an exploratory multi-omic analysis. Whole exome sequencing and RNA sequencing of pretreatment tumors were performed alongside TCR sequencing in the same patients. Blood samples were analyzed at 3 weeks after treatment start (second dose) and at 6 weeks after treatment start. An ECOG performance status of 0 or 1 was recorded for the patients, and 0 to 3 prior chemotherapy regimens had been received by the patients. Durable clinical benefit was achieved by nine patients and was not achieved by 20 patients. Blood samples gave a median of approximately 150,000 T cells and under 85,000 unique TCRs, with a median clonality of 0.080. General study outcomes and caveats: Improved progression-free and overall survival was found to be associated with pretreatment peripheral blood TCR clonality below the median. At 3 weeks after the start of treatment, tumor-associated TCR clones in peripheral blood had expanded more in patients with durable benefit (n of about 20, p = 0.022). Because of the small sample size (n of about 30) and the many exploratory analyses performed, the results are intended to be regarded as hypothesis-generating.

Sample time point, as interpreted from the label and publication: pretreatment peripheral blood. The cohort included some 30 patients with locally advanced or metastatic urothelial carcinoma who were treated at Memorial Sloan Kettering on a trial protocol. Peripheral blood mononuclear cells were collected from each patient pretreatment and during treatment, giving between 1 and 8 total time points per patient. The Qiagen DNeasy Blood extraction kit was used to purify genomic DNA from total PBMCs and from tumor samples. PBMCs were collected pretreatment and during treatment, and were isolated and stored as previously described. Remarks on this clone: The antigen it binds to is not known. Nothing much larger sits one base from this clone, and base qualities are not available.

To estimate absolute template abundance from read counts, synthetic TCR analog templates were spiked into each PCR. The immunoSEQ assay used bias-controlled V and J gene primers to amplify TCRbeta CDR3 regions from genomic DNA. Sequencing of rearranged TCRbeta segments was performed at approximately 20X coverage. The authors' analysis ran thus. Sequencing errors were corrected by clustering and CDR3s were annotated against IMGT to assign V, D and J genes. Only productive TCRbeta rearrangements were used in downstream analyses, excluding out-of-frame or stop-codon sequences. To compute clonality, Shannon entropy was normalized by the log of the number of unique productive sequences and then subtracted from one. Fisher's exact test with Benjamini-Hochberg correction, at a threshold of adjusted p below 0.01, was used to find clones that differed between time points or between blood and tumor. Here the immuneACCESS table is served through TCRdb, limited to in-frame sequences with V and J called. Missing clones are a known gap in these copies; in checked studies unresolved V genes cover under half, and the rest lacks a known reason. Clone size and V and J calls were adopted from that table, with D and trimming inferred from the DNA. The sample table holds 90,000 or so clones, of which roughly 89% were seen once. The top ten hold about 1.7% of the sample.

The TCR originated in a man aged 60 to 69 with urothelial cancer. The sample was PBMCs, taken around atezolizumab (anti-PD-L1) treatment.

The nucleotide sequence is TGTGCCAGCAGCCAATTTACAGGGGGCTATGGCTACACCTTC. Its protein product is CASSQFTGGYGYTF. The chain links TRBV14 with TRBJ1-2; 8 central bases correspond to TRBD1. Trimmed from V: 2 bases; trimmed from J: 4 bases; junction bases lacking a gene match: 3. The CDR3 spans 14 residues, from the cysteine through the phenylalanine. Solely the CDR3 DNA is kept, with 42 bases framed from the first base. According to the germline V gene, CDR1 reads SGHDN and CDR2 reads FVKESK.